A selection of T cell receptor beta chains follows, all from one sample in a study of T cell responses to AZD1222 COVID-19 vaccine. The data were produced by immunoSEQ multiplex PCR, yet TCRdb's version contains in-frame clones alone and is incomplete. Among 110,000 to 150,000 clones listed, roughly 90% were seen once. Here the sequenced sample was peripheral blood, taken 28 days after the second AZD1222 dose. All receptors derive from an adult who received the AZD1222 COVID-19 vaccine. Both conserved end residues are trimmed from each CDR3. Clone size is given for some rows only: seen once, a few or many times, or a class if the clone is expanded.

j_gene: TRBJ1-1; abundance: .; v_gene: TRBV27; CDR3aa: ASSFVLNTEAF
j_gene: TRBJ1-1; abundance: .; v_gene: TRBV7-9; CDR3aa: ASSLEGLNTEAF
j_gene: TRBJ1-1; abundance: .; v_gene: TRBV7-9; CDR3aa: ASSPAPTGTEAF
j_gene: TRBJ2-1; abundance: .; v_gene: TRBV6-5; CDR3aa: ASTRHGYNEQF
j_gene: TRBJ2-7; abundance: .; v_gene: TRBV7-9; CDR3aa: ASSQAGAGLEEQY
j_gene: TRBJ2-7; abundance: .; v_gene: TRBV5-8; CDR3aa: ASSLAGYSDYEQY
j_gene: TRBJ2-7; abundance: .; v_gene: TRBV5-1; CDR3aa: ASSLRQQPREQY
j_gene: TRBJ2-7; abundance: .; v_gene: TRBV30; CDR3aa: AWRCGVGRNEQY
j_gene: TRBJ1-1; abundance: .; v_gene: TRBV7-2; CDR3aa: ASSPFRRNTEAF
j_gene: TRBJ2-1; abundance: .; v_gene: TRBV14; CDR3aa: ASSTTHKSSYNEQF
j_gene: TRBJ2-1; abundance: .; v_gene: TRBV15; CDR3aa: ATSRAPRQGAWGEQF
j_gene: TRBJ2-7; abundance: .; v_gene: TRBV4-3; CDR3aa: ASSQGTVGVSYEQY
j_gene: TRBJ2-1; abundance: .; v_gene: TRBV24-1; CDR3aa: ATGPGTPFNEQF
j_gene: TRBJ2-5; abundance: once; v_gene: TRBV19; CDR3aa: ASSISGRRETQY
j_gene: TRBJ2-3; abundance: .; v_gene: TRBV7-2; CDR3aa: ASTLGASATDTQY
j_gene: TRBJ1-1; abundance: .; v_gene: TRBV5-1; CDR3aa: ASSIQGGNEAF
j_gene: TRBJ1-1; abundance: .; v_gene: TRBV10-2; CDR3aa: ASSEWGEDTEAF
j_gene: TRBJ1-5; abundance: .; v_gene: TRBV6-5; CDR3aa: ASSYSGQGSQPQH
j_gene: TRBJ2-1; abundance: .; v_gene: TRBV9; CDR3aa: ASSGPRSSPSSYNEQF
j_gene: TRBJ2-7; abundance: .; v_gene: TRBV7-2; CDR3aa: ASSLAGTVTYEQY
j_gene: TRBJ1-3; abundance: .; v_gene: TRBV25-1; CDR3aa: ASSTGGSGNTIY
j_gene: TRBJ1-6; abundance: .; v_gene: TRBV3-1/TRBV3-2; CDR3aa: ASSQQDRGNSPLH
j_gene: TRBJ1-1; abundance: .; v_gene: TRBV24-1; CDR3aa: ATSDPRGGNTEAF
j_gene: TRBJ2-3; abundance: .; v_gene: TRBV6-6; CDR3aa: ASIRERGTEDTQY
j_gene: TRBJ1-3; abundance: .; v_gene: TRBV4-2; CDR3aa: ASSRPARQGLSGNTIY
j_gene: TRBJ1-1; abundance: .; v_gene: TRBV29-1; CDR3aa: SASDRENTEAF
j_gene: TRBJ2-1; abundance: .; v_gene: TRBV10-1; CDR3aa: ASSGTEDLSSYNEQF
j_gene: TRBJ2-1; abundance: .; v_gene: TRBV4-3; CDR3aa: ASSQESYNEQF